This TCR beta chain was found in a study of human T cells and chemical hapten exposure. Overall study context: Across the whole study, which lasted 20 to 30 weeks, patients were given diphenylcyclopropenone on the scalp once a week. Study-level findings and limits: It was expanded TCRs that formed significantly more large CDR3 similarity clusters than controls did.

Within the library, unique molecular identifiers were attached to each individual cDNA molecule. MiXCR, run by TCRdb on the RACE reads, gives a single entry per CDR3 protein. The repertoire holds tens of thousands of distinct CDR3 sequences, with around 7% as singletons. The time point denotes: patch test 2, 6 weeks after DPC sensitization. Noted treatment: therapeutic diphenylcyclopropenone sensitization with weekly scalp DPC. V lost 6 bases to trimming and J lost 1 base, with 12 bases between them. The CDR3 sequence is 14 residues long. The germline CDR1 and CDR2 sequences are SNHLY and FYNNEI. Regarding this clonotype: What it recognizes is unknown.

Material: whole blood, obtained in connection with sensitization to the hapten diphenylcyclopropenone (DPC). V gene TRBV2 combines with J gene TRBJ1-1; D remains unclear. The TCR was taken from a woman aged 25 to 39 with alopecia areata. Some clones in this sample may be carry-over from other donors' samples. Written as DNA, the CDR3 is TGTGCCAGCAGAGCATCCGGGAGGAACACTGAAGCTTTCTTT. Protein product: CASRASGRNTEAFF.